This T cell receptor (beta chain) came from a study of blood T cell repertoires in COVID-19. About the study: From the United States, Italy and Spain came samples of acute and convalescent COVID-19. Nucleic acid was either cDNA or gDNA, and it came from T cells, B-cell-depleted T cells, or PBMCs.

Study processing details: Amplification from reference gene primers served as the basis for estimated nucleated cell counts. Sequencing was performed with immunoSEQ multiplex PCR; in TCRdb, only in-frame clones are kept and a portion is missing. D and trimming come from the DNA, and the V and J calls and clone size come from that table. The data contain under 200,000 clones, 80% to 90% of them singletons. V shed 3 bases and J 6 bases; nucleotides not matched to a gene: 5. The germline CDR1 and CDR2 sequences are LGHNA and YSLEER. The CDR3 is made up of 13 amino acids. Sequences were obtained from peripheral blood. This receptor was identified in a woman aged 80 or over with acute or convalescent COVID-19. This chain connects TRBV4-3 to TRBJ2-7, with 7 bases matching TRBD1. This chain's CDR3 is CASSQLQGSEQYF. DNA of the CDR3: TGCGCCAGCAGCCAGCTACAGGGGAGCGAGCAGTACTTC.